Below are 32 T cell receptor beta chains sequenced from a single sample in a study of T cell changes during pregnancy in multiple sclerosis (dated 2019 in TCRdb). Library preparation employed the immunoSEQ multiplex PCR assay. Here the immuneACCESS table is served through TCRdb, limited to in-frame sequences with V and J called. Missing clones are a known gap in these copies; in checked studies unresolved V genes cover under half, and the rest lacks a known reason. The sample has about 60,000 clones on record, 85% to 95% of them singletons. Of the sample, under 2% is held by the ten largest clones. Here the sequenced sample was peripheral blood, taken after pregnancy. The receptors derive from a female donor with multiple sclerosis, enrolled in a pregnancy study.

The chain couples TRBV2 to TRBJ2-3; 14 positions match TRBD2. The CDR3 has 15 residues. From germline, CDR1 is SNHLY and CDR2 FYNNEI. V lost 5 bases to trimming and J lost 3 bases; unmatched junction nucleotides: 1. Written as DNA, the CDR3 is TGTGCCAGCAGTTGGACTAGCGGGAGGACAGATACGCAGTATTTT. It translates to CASSWTSGRTDTQYF.

This chain connects TRBV6-6 to TRBJ2-2; TRBD1 matches 7 bases. V dropped 8 bases and J dropped 4; count of bases not matched to a gene: 7. CDR3 length: 14 residues. The germline CDR1 and CDR2 sequences are MNHNY and SVGAGI (reference sequence). The CDR3 spells CASHRGTFTGELFF. CDR3 DNA: TGTGCCAGCCACAGGGGCACCTTCACCGGGGAGCTGTTTTTT.

The rearrangement links TRBV7-6 to TRBJ2-7, with 10 bases matching TRBD1. Germline CDR1 and CDR2: SGHVS and FNYEAQ. V lost 4 bases to trimming and J lost 4 bases; unmatched junction nucleotides: 4. This CDR3 is built from 14 residues. This chain's CDR3 is CASSSGDRGYEQYF. The CDR3, as DNA: TGTGCCAGCAGCTCGGGGGACAGGGGTTACGAGCAGTACTTC. The full variable domain, completed using reference TRBV7-6 and TRBJ2-7, is GAGVSQSPRYKVTKRGQDVALRCDPISGHVSLYWYRQALGQGPEFLTYFNYEAQQDKSGLPNDRFSAERPEGSISTLTIQRTEQRDSAMYRCASSSGDRGYEQYFGPGTRLTVT.

The chain links TRBV5-5 to TRBJ1-5; possible D gene TRBD1, 5 bases. The CDR3 consists of 13 residues. The V gene's germline CDR1 is SGHKS and CDR2 YYEKEE (reference sequence). Trimming cost V 7 bases and J 4 bases, with 12 bases left between them. In DNA form, the CDR3 reads TGTGCCAGCGGCGGGACCGATAATCAGCCCCAGCATTTT. Amino acid sequence: CASGGTDNQPQHF.

This chain links TRBV5-1 with TRBJ1-2; TRBD1 is a possible D gene (5 bases). Germline V gene sequence: CDR1 SGHRS, CDR2 YFSETQ. The V gene lost 0 bases and the J gene lost 1 base, with 7 bases spanning the gap. The CDR3 extends over 14 amino acids. CDR3 sequence: CASSLDGHNYGYTF. In nucleotides, the CDR3 is TGCGCCAGCAGCTTGGATGGACATAACTATGGCTACACCTTC. The full variable domain, with the rest looked up from reference TRBV5-1 and TRBJ1-2, is KAGVTQTPRYLIKTRGQQVTLSCSPISGHRSVSWYQQTPGQGLQFLFEYFSETQRNKGNFPGRFSGRQFSNSRSEMNVSTLELGDSALYLCASSLDGHNYGYTFGSGTRLTVV.

V gene TRBV18 combines with J gene TRBJ1-1; the D gene is possibly TRBD1 (5 bases). CDR1 and CDR2 from the germline V gene are KGHSH and LQKENI. The CDR3 consists of 15 residues. V was trimmed by 4 bases and J by 2 bases, leaving 14 bases between them. The CDR3 protein is CASSRGTEINTEAFF. CDR3 nucleotides: TGTGCCAGCTCACGCGGGACGGAGATTAACACTGAAGCTTTCTTT.

In this sample, this clone turned up a few times. CDR3 sequence reads: CASSQEGTGNSPLHF. The CDR3 DNA reads as TGTGCCAGCAGCCAAGAGGGGACAGGGAATTCACCCCTCCACTTT. The chain couples TRBV4-2 to TRBJ1-6; TRBD1 matches at 9 bases. The germline V gene has CDR1 LGHNA and CDR2 YNFKEQ. V trimming: 0 bases; J trimming: 7 bases; junction bases outside the gene matches: 1. The CDR3 extends over 15 amino acids.

This chain links TRBV11-2 with TRBJ2-5; 10 nucleotides match TRBD2. The CDR3 has 14 residues. The junction had 4 bases not matched to a gene; V was cut back by 0 bases and J by 9 bases. The germline gives CDR1 SGHAT, CDR2 FQNNGV. The CDR3 is CASSLESGRGAQYF. DNA for the CDR3: TGTGCCAGCAGCTTAGAAAGCGGGAGGGGTGCCCAGTACTTC. The full variable domain, in which reference TRBV11-2 and TRBJ2-5 provide the parts outside the CDR3, is EAGVAQSPRYKIIEKRQSVAFWCNPISGHATLYWYQQILGQGPKLLIQFQNNGVVDDSQLPKDRFSAERLKGVDSTLKIQPAKLEDSAVYLCASSLESGRGAQYFGPGTRLLVL.

This clone was found a few times. V and J are TRBV6-4 and TRBJ2-1; the match to TRBD2 covers 10 bases. Looked up from germline, CDR1 is MRHNA and CDR2 is SNTAGT. CDR3 length: 15 amino acids. V trimming: 4 bases; J trimming: 6 bases; junction bases outside the gene matches: 6. The CDR3 region is CASSALAGAANEQFF. The CDR3, as DNA: TGTGCCAGCAGTGCCCTAGCGGGAGCAGCCAATGAGCAGTTCTTC.

The rearrangement joins TRBV7-4 to TRBJ2-3, with 7 bases matching TRBD1. This CDR3 contains 17 residues. The junction had 16 bases not matched to a gene; V was cut back by 4 bases and J by 6 bases. The germline gives CDR1 SGHVT, CDR2 SQSDAQ. CDR3 coding DNA: TGTGCCAGCAGCTGTTCAGACGGGACAGCGACAGCGGATACGCAGTATTTT. It translates to CASSCSDGTATADTQYF.

This clone was found once. This chain joins TRBV7-6 and TRBJ2-6; TRBD2 matches 8 bases. Germline assignment: CDR1 SGHVS and CDR2 FNYEAQ. Unmatched junction bases numbered 10, after V lost 5 bases and J lost 1 base. The CDR3 loop spans 18 amino acids. The CDR3 here is CASSPRSGGRSGANVLTF. In DNA form, the CDR3 reads TGTGCCAGCAGCCCTAGAAGCGGGGGAAGGTCTGGGGCCAACGTCCTGACTTTC. The complete variable domain, with remaining parts taken from reference TRBV7-6 and TRBJ2-6, reads GAGVSQSPRYKVTKRGQDVALRCDPISGHVSLYWYRQALGQGPEFLTYFNYEAQQDKSGLPNDRFSAERPEGSISTLTIQRTEQRDSAMYRCASSPRSGGRSGANVLTFGAGSRLTVL.

The chain uses TRBV7-9 and TRBJ2-7; TRBD2 aligns across 14 bases. The CDR3 is made up of 17 amino acids. Per the germline V gene, CDR1 is SEHNR and CDR2 is FQNEAQ (reference sequence). With V trimmed by 5 bases and J by 0 bases, 6 bases remained unmatched. CDR3 protein: CASSVTGTSGSSYEQYF. CDR3 bases: TGTGCCAGCAGCGTAACCGGGACTAGCGGGAGCTCCTACGAGCAGTACTTC.

This clone has only a few counts. The J gene is TRBJ1-1, the V gene TRBV21-1; TRBD1, the table's D call, lacks a check against the DNA. TRBV21-1 is labeled a pseudogene. The CDR3 length is 14 residues. This chain's CDR3 is CASTRTGLGTEAFF. The CDR3, as DNA: TGTGCCAGCACCAGGACAGGGCTGGGCACTGAAGCTTTCTTT.

Comments on this clone: The junction shows a germline mismatch at one end, possibly a read error. The chain recombines TRBV7-7 with TRBJ2-1; 15 bases match TRBD2. Looked up from germline, CDR1 is SSHAT and CDR2 is FNYEAQ (reference sequence). The CDR3 loop spans 16 amino acids. CDR3 DNA: TGTGCTAGCAGTCCGGGACTAGCGGGAGGAGGAAATGAGCAGTTCTTC. This codes for CASSPGLAGGGNEQFF.

The chain couples TRBV18 to TRBJ1-2; D remains unclear. Germline V gene lookup returns CDR1 KGHSH and CDR2 LQKENI. CDR3 length equals 13 residues. The germline V and J ends were trimmed by 4 bases and 5 bases, with 11 bases remaining between them. This chain's CDR3 is CASSRGMEYGYTF. The CDR3 DNA reads as TGTGCCAGCTCACGAGGGATGGAGTATGGCTACACCTTC.

V and J are TRBV7-9 and TRBJ2-7, with 9 bases that match TRBD1. Looked up from germline, CDR1 is SEHNR and CDR2 is FQNEAQ (reference sequence). V lost 4 bases, J lost 3 bases, and 7 bases stayed unmatched. CDR3 length equals 15 residues. The CDR3 sequence is CASSSPPGQGYEQYF. CDR3 coding DNA: TGTGCCAGCAGCTCCCCCCCGGGACAGGGCTACGAGCAGTACTTC.

A single count supports this clone. This chain uses TRBV18 with TRBJ2-2; D might be TRBD1 (6 bases). The CDR3 loop spans 15 amino acids. Per germline, CDR1 KGHSH and CDR2 LQKENI. Trimming cost V 5 bases and J 0 bases, with 10 bases left between them. The CDR3 is CASSVQGANTGELFF. DNA of the CDR3: TGTGCCAGCTCAGTACAGGGCGCGAACACCGGGGAGCTGTTTTTT.

This clone was counted once. V gene TRBV7-9 combines with J gene TRBJ2-7; D is ambiguous. CDR3 length equals 17 residues. The germline V and J ends were trimmed by 3 bases and 1 base, with 19 bases remaining between them. Germline CDR1 is SEHNR and CDR2 is FQNEAQ (reference sequence). The CDR3 sequence is CASSLWAGIGRSYEQYF. In DNA, the CDR3 is TGTGCCAGCAGCTTGTGGGCTGGTATAGGCCGATCCTACGAGCAGTACTTC. Full variable domain (rest looked up from reference TRBV7-9 and TRBJ2-7): DTGVSQNPRHKITKRGQNVTFRCDPISEHNRLYWYRQTLGQGPEFLTYFQNEAQLEKSRLLSDRFSAERPKGSFSTLEIQRTEQGDSAMYLCASSLWAGIGRSYEQYFGPGTRLTVT.

The rearrangement joins TRBV28 to TRBJ1-1, with D perhaps TRBD1 (5 bases). The CDR3 totals 14 residues. Germline values: CDR1 MDHEN, CDR2 SYDVKM. V was shortened by 5 bases and J by 6 bases, with 16 bases between the two germline ends. The CDR3 DNA sequence: TGTGCCAGCAGTACCCTTGGGGGGTTCGCTGAAGCTTTCTTT. Amino acids: CASSTLGGFAEAFF. Full variable domain (outside the CDR3, taken from reference TRBV28 and TRBJ1-1): DVKVTQSSRYLVKRTGEKVFLECVQDMDHENMFWYRQDPGLGLRLIYFSYDVKMKEKGDIPEGYSVSREKKERFSLILESASTNQTSMYLCASSTLGGFAEAFFGQGTRLTVV.

The chain employs TRBV5-1 and TRBJ2-1; 7 bases fit TRBD2. With 0 bases clipped from V and 7 bases from J, the junction kept 10 bases outside the gene matches. Germline V gene lookup returns CDR1 SGHRS and CDR2 YFSETQ. This CDR3 region has 16 residues. The CDR3 DNA is TGCGCCAGCAGCTTGGCCTGGGGGAGGGCCCGGAATGAGCAGTTCTTC. Encoded protein: CASSLAWGRARNEQFF. Looking up the rest from reference TRBV5-1 and TRBJ2-1 gives the full variable domain: KAGVTQTPRYLIKTRGQQVTLSCSPISGHRSVSWYQQTPGQGLQFLFEYFSETQRNKGNFPGRFSGRQFSNSRSEMNVSTLELGDSALYLCASSLAWGRARNEQFFGPGTRLTVL.

This chain uses TRBV5-1 with TRBJ2-7; 8 nucleotides line up with TRBD1. The germline CDR1 and CDR2 sequences are SGHRS and YFSETQ. This CDR3 is built from 16 residues. Trimming cost V 4 bases and J 0 bases; bases outside gene matches: 9. The CDR3 is CASSRKTGESSYEQYF. CDR3 DNA: TGCGCCAGCAGCCGGAAGACAGGGGAAAGCTCCTACGAGCAGTACTTC.

This chain uses TRBV9 with TRBJ2-3, with 16 positions matching TRBD2. V was pared by 3 bases and J by 5 bases, with 6 bases of the junction left unmatched. Germline V gene data show CDR1 as SGDLS and CDR2 as YYNGEE. This CDR3 contains 17 residues. CDR3 residues: CASSAGTSGRAVDTQYF. For the CDR3, the DNA is TGTGCCAGCAGCGCCGGGACTAGCGGGAGGGCAGTAGATACGCAGTATTTT.

The V call is TRBV7-6, the J call TRBJ2-7; 7 bases are shared with TRBD2. The V segment lost 5 bases and the J segment 4 bases; nucleotides outside the gene matches: 8. The CDR3 extends over 14 amino acids. CDR1 is SGHVS, CDR2 FNYEAQ, per germline. The CDR3 loop reads CASSLGLEGYEQYF. The CDR3 nucleotides read TGTGCCAGCAGCCTAGGACTAGAAGGGTACGAGCAGTACTTC.

The V gene is TRBV19, the J gene TRBJ2-1; 14 nucleotides match TRBD2. The V and J ends lost 5 bases and 3 bases, in that order; junction bases with no gene match: 9. CDR1 LNHDA and CDR2 SQIVND come from the germline V gene (reference sequence). The CDR3 runs to 18 residues. CDR3 DNA sequence: TGTGCCAGTAGTCGACCCGGGACTAGCGGGAGCATCTACAATGAGCAGTTCTTC. It specifies CASSRPGTSGSIYNEQFF.

The chain uses TRBV29-1 and TRBJ2-1, with D possibly matching TRBD1 (7 bases). The V gene's germline CDR1 is SQVTM and CDR2 ANQGSEA. The CDR3 is 16 amino acids. V lost 1 base and J lost 3, with 16 bases in between. The CDR3 nucleotides are TGCAGCGTTGAAGTTAGAAGCAGGGGGGACTACAATGAGCAGTTCTTC. The encoded protein is CSVEVRSRGDYNEQFF.

CDR3 residues: CATNDRGDQPQHF. Here the CDR3 DNA reads TGTGCCACTAATGACAGGGGGGATCAGCCCCAGCATTTT. J is TRBJ1-5 and V is TRBV19; 9 bases are a match to TRBD1. In germline, CDR1 is LNHDA, CDR2 SQIVND (reference sequence). The V segment lost 10 bases and the J segment 5 bases; nucleotides outside the gene matches: 6. The CDR3 is 13 residues long.

V gene TRBV9 combines with J gene TRBJ1-2; 7 nucleotides agree with TRBD1. Germline V gene lookup returns CDR1 SGDLS and CDR2 YYNGEE. Germline trimming cut 4 bases from V and 4 bases from J; bases unmatched to any gene: 10. CDR3 size: 15 residues. The CDR3 spells CASSSRQGPSYGYTF. The CDR3 region has the DNA TGTGCCAGCAGCTCCCGACAGGGACCAAGCTATGGCTACACCTTC.

Only a few counts were recorded for this clone. The gene calls are TRBV10-3 and TRBJ2-7, with 10 bases lining up with TRBD2. Germline assignment: CDR1 ENHRY and CDR2 SYGVKD. This CDR3 has 14 amino acids. J gave up 5 bases and V 6 bases, and 7 bases lay outside the gene matches. CDR3 nucleotides: TGTGCCATCAGAGCTAGCGGGGGAGCAGACGAGCAGTACTTC. Its translation is CAIRASGGADEQYF.

V usage is TRBV7-9 and J usage is TRBJ2-1; perhaps TRBD1 as D (6 bases). Germline loops: CDR1 SEHNR, CDR2 FQNEAQ (reference sequence). The V and J ends lost 1 base and 7 bases respectively, with 11 bases between them. The CDR3 has 14 residues. Written as DNA, the CDR3 is TGTGCCAGCAGCTTAGTGACCAGGGGTAATGAGCAGTTCTTC. As protein: CASSLVTRGNEQFF.

The chain employs TRBV2 and TRBJ2-7, with TRBD1 as a possible D gene (5 bases). The germline V gene has CDR1 SNHLY and CDR2 FYNNEI. This CDR3 is built from 14 residues. Trimming left V 3 bases short and J 4 bases short, with 13 bases between. CDR3 bases: TGTGCCAGCAGTGATGTAGGGGTAGGGTACGAGCAGTACTTC. It yields the protein CASSDVGVGYEQYF.

The gene calls are TRBV11-3 and TRBJ2-7; D perhaps matches TRBD2 (6 bases). CDR1 SGHNT and CDR2 YENEEA come from the germline V gene. Trimming stripped 5 bases from V and 6 bases from J, with 14 bases between. The CDR3 runs to 13 residues. The CDR3 sequence is CASSLMEGREQYF. CDR3 bases: TGTGCCAGCAGCCTAATGGAGGGGCGCGAGCAGTACTTC.

The chain employs TRBV7-2 and TRBJ2-1; the match to TRBD2 covers 11 bases. From germline, CDR1 is SGHTA and CDR2 FQGNSA. Losses at the gene ends were 3 bases for V and 6 bases for J; bases not matched to a gene: 7. The CDR3 has 16 residues. The DNA of the CDR3 is TGTGCCAGCAGCTTGGTTCTAGCGGGAGGTGGCAATGAGCAGTTCTTC. Protein: CASSLVLAGGGNEQFF. Full variable domain (remainder filled in from reference TRBV7-2 and TRBJ2-1): GAGVSQSPSNKVTEKGKDVELRCDPISGHTALYWYRQSLGQGLEFLIYFQGNSAPDKSGLPSDRFSAERTGGSVSTLTIQRTQQEDSAVYLCASSLVLAGGGNEQFFGPGTRLTVL.